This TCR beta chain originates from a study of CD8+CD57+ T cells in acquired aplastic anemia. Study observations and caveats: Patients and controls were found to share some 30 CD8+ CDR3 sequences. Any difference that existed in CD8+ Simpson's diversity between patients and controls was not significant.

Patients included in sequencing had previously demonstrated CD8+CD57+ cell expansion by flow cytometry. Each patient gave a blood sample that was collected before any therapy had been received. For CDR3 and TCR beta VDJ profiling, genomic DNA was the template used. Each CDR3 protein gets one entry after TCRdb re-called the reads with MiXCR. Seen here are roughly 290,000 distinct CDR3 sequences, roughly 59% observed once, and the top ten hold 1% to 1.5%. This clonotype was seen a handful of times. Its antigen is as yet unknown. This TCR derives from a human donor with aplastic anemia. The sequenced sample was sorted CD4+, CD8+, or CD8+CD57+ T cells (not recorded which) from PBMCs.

CDR3 in DNA: TGCAGTGCTAGAGATGTAGGGGGATACCAAGAGACCCAGTACTTC. It translates to CSARDVGGYQETQYF. J is TRBJ2-5 and V is TRBV20-1; a possible D gene is TRBD1 (6 bases). In germline, CDR1 is DFQATT, CDR2 SNEGSKA (reference sequence). Trimming left V 0 bases short and J 0 bases short, with 11 bases between. The CDR3 is made up of 15 amino acids.